The entry below describes one T cell receptor beta chain. Antigen unknown. When replicate PCRs were run on sorted subsets, they used 150 to 250 ng DNA, tens of thousands of T cell genomes. This table comes from immunoSEQ multiplex PCR, and its TCRdb copy is limited to in-frame clones, with some not included. The table lists 2 million to 2.5 million clones, approximately 94% of them singletons. This sample stems from a study of shared clonotypes between healthy human individuals. Naive CD8 cells, CD45RO-negative and positively selected for CCR7, excluded terminally differentiated effector memory CD45RA+ cells. Donors, healthy HIV-negative adults, lacked recent acute infections or vaccinations. Every donor was a Caucasian adult from Nashville, Tennessee. Trimming cost V 4 bases and J 6 bases, with 20 bases left between them. Germline V CDR1 and CDR2: MNHEY, SMNVEV (reference sequence). This CDR3 contains 16 residues.

Study-level findings and limits: Few donors limited the genetic and exposure-history diversity represented.

This receptor was identified in a man younger than 35 in good health. The chain carries TRBV27 and TRBJ2-3, with D perhaps being TRBD1 or TRBD2 (5 bases each). The sample taken for sequencing was naive CD8+ T cells sorted from blood. The CDR3 DNA reads TGTGCCAGCAGTTACAATCTCGGGGCGAGGTCGGATACGCAGTATTTT. Its protein is CASSYNLGARSDTQYF.